The clone carrying this T cell receptor beta chain has only a few counts. These data originate in a study of patients and donors after allogeneic stem cell transplantation. Each CDR3 protein is one row after TCRdb ran MiXCR on the RT-PCR reads. The repertoire holds 150,000 to 200,000 distinct CDR3 sequences, with roughly 30% as singletons. Germline values: CDR1 SEHNR, CDR2 FQNEAQ (reference sequence). This CDR3 comprises 13 residues. V dropped 5 bases and J dropped 5 bases, with 11 bases sitting between them. The V call is TRBV7-9, the J call TRBJ2-3; D is possibly TRBD2 (6 bases). This TCR was recovered from a human donor who was either an allogeneic HSCT recipient or a stem cell or donor lymphocyte infusion donor (not recorded which). It is not recorded whose cells these are; they may come from a transplant donor. Specimen: blood, either unsorted or a sorted T cell fraction (not recorded which). The CDR3 region is CASSPGTGDTQYF. The CDR3 nucleotides are TGTGCCAGCAGCCCGGGGACTGGAGATACGCAGTATTTT.